These 19 T cell receptor beta chains were sequenced from one sample in a study of T cells in tuberculosis. Thawed, overnight-rested PBMC were stained with GMM-loaded CD1B tetramer, viability dye and anti-CD3, then sorted. The lipid loaded on the CD1B tetramers was C32 glucose monomycolate from Rhodococcus equi. Method: immunoSEQ multiplex PCR; TCRdb's copy keeps in-frame clones and lacks some. Of approximately 59,000 clones in the sample, 80% to 85% were seen once. Source material: CD1b-GMM tetramer-negative cells sorted from PBMCs. These receptors were taken from an adult woman with latent tuberculosis.

This chain connects TRBV5-4 to TRBJ1-1; 8 bases fit TRBD1. The J segment lost 5 bases and the V segment lost 1 base, leaving 10 bases of the junction unmatched. The germline V gene encodes CDR1 SGHNT and CDR2 YYREEE (reference sequence). The CDR3 loop spans 16 amino acids. The CDR3 nucleotides are TGTGCCAGCAGCTTGAGGGAACGACAGGGGCTTACTGAAGCTTTCTTT. Translation gives CASSLRERQGLTEAFF. Based on the CDR3 plus reference TRBV5-4 and TRBJ1-1, the full variable domain is ETGVTQSPTHLIKTRGQQVTLRCSSQSGHNTVSWYQQALGQGPQFIFQYYREEENGRGNFPPRFSGLQFPNYSSELNVNALELDDSALYLCASSLRERQGLTEAFFGQGTRLTVV.

The CDR3 region has the DNA TGCGCCAGCAGCGTCCCAGGGCCCTACAATGAGCAGTTCTTC. Encoded protein: CASSVPGPYNEQFF. The chain links TRBV4-1 to TRBJ2-1; D possibly corresponds to TRBD1 (5 bases). Trimming stripped 5 bases from V and 2 bases from J, with 10 bases between. The CDR3 sequence is 14 residues long. Germline CDR1 is MGHRA and CDR2 is YSYEKL.

The chain recombines TRBV5-1 with TRBJ2-7; TRBD2 agrees at 7 bases. This CDR3 spans 13 amino acids. Trimming removed 2 bases from V and 3 bases from J; junction bases left unmatched: 2. Germline lookup yields CDR1 SGHRS and CDR2 YFSETQ. CDR3 loop: CASSLRGDYEQYF. The CDR3 DNA sequence: TGCGCCAGCAGCTTACGGGGGGACTACGAGCAGTACTTC.

The chain uses TRBV9 and TRBJ1-6; possible D gene TRBD1, 6 bases. This CDR3 has 13 residues. CDR1 is SGDLS, CDR2 YYNGEE, per germline. V was trimmed by 3 bases and J by 10 bases, leaving 11 bases between them. The chain's CDR3 is CASSDRVGSPLHF. The CDR3 DNA reads TGTGCCAGCAGCGACAGGGTTGGCTCACCCCTCCACTTT.

By proportion, this clone is medium-sized. The chain employs TRBV2 and TRBJ1-1; TRBD1 agrees at 8 bases. The V gene end was trimmed by 8 bases and the J gene end by 4 bases; junction bases not matched to a gene: 6. The CDR3 is 13 amino acids. Germline V gives CDR1 SNHLY, CDR2 FYNNEI. CDR3: CASAETGGTEAFF. CDR3 in DNA: TGTGCCAGCGCCGAAACAGGGGGCACTGAAGCTTTCTTT.

The rearrangement uses TRBV5-1 and TRBJ2-2; D possibly corresponds to TRBD2 (6 bases). Trimming removed 2 bases from V and 0 bases from J, with 11 bases in between. The CDR3 contains 16 residues. Germline loops: CDR1 SGHRS, CDR2 YFSETQ. The CDR3: CASSFSAGSNTGELFF. The CDR3 DNA is TGCGCCAGCAGCTTTTCAGCGGGTTCGAACACCGGGGAGCTGTTTTTT.

This clone was seen a few times. V and J are TRBV19 and TRBJ1-1; TRBD1 might be the D (5 bases). The ends were cut back, 3 bases at V and 8 bases at J, with 16 bases in the middle. This CDR3 is 14 amino acids long. CDR1 is LNHDA and CDR2 is SQIVND in the germline V gene (reference sequence). The CDR3: CASSISGGGIEAFF. The DNA of the CDR3 is TGTGCCAGTAGTATTTCGGGGGGAGGAATAGAAGCTTTCTTT.

The V and J genes are TRBV9 and TRBJ1-1, with D possibly being TRBD1 (6 bases). Germline-derived CDR1 and CDR2 are SGDLS and YYNGEE. V was clipped by 0 bases and J by 5 bases, with 11 bases between them. This CDR3 contains 14 residues. The CDR3 DNA reads as TGTGCCAGCAGCGTAGTAGGGGGGGGGACTGAAGCTTTCTTT. Translated: CASSVVGGGTEAFF. Full variable domain (rest looked up from reference TRBV9 and TRBJ1-1): DSGVTQTPKHLITATGQRVTLRCSPRSGDLSVYWYQQSLDQGLQFLIQYYNGEERAKGNILERFSAQQFPDLHSELNLSSLELGDSALYFCASSVVGGGTEAFFGQGTRLTVV.

The genes are TRBV6-6 and TRBJ2-1; weak D call: TRBD1 (6 bases). This CDR3 is 12 amino acids long. The germline CDR1 and CDR2 sequences are MNHNY and SVGAGI (reference sequence). Trimming left V 6 bases short and J 6 bases short, with 9 bases between. This chain's CDR3 is CASRQGSNEQFF. The CDR3 DNA sequence: TGTGCCAGCAGGCAGGGGAGCAATGAGCAGTTCTTC.

The J gene is TRBJ2-3, the V gene TRBV27; a weak D match, TRBD1 (6 bases). V was cut by 0 bases and J by 8 bases, with 9 bases left in between. The CDR3 runs 13 residues. Germline CDR1 MNHEY, CDR2 SMNVEV (reference sequence). In DNA form, the CDR3 reads TGTGCCAGCAGTTTATCGGGGGCCCCTACGCAGTATTTT. Translating gives CASSLSGAPTQYF.

The chain links TRBV6-5 to TRBJ1-5; D not certain. The length of the CDR3 is 13 residues. V lost 5 bases, J lost 5 bases, and 10 bases lay in between. CDR1 is MNHEY and CDR2 is SVGAGI in the germline V gene. CDR3 in amino acids: CASSEAYDQPQHF. Written as DNA, the CDR3 is TGTGCCAGCAGTGAAGCGTATGATCAGCCCCAGCATTTT.

The rearrangement links TRBV28 to TRBJ1-5; TRBD1 matches at 7 bases. Germline trimming cut 4 bases from V and 9 bases from J; bases unmatched to any gene: 6. CDR1 and CDR2 from the germline V gene are MDHEN and SYDVKM. CDR3 length: 13 amino acids. CDR3 nucleotides: TGTGCCAGCAGTTCAGACAGGGTCCGGCCCCAGCATTTT. Amino acids: CASSSDRVRPQHF.

This clone was seen a few times. This rearrangement joins TRBV27 to TRBJ1-3; tentatively, D is TRBD1 (6 bases). The CDR3 runs to 18 residues. V was cut by 0 bases and J by 0 bases, with 15 bases left in between. Germline assignment: CDR1 MNHEY and CDR2 SMNVEV (reference sequence). CDR3 sequence: CASSLSRWTANSGNTIYF. In DNA, the CDR3 is TGTGCCAGCAGTTTATCGCGCTGGACAGCCAACTCTGGAAACACCATATATTTT.

V gene TRBV7-2 combines with J gene TRBJ2-2, with D possibly being TRBD2 (5 bases). The germline CDR1 and CDR2 sequences are SGHTA and FQGNSA. CDR3 length equals 14 residues. V lost 3 bases to trimming and J lost 1 base, with 6 bases between them. CDR3 nucleotides: TGTGCCAGCAGCTTCGGGGTGAACACCGGGGAGCTGTTTTTT. Protein: CASSFGVNTGELFF. Combining the CDR3 with reference TRBV7-2 and TRBJ2-2 gives the whole variable domain GAGVSQSPSNKVTEKGKDVELRCDPISGHTALYWYRQSLGQGLEFLIYFQGNSAPDKSGLPSDRFSAERTGGSVSTLTIQRTQQEDSAVYLCASSFGVNTGELFFGEGSRLTVL.

The chain employs TRBV2 and TRBJ1-5, with TRBD1 matching over 8 bases. With 6 bases clipped from V and 6 bases from J, the junction kept 7 bases outside the gene matches. Germline V CDR1 and CDR2: SNHLY, FYNNEI. This CDR3 region has 14 residues. The CDR3 here is CASRGQAEGQPQHF. DNA for the CDR3: TGTGCCAGCAGGGGACAGGCGGAGGGTCAGCCCCAGCATTTT.

The rearrangement links TRBV19 to TRBJ2-7, with 7 nucleotides matching TRBD2. Losses at the gene ends were 3 bases for V and 6 bases for J; bases not matched to a gene: 8. CDR3 length equals 14 residues. Germline values: CDR1 LNHDA, CDR2 SQIVND (reference sequence). The CDR3 sequence is CASSIGLADVEQYF. The DNA for the CDR3 is TGTGCCAGTAGTATTGGTCTAGCGGATGTCGAGCAGTACTTC.

This chain connects TRBV15 to TRBJ2-3, with TRBD2 identical over 16 bases. Germline lookup yields CDR1 LNHNV and CDR2 YYDKDF (reference sequence). CDR3 length: 17 amino acids. The V and J ends lost 1 base and 6 bases, in that order; junction bases with no gene match: 4. This chain's CDR3 is CATSRGGTSGGADTQYF. The CDR3 nucleotides read TGTGCCACCAGCAGAGGGGGGACTAGCGGGGGGGCGGATACGCAGTATTTT. The full variable domain, completed using reference TRBV15 and TRBJ2-3, is DAMVIQNPRYQVTQFGKPVTLSCSQTLNHNVMYWYQQKSSQAPKLLFHYYDKDFNNEADTPDNFQSRRPNTSFCFLDIRSPGLGDTAMYLCATSRGGTSGGADTQYFGPGTRLTVL.

The chain employs TRBV9 and TRBJ2-5; TRBD2 matches 8 bases. V lost 2 bases to trimming and J lost 2 bases; unmatched junction nucleotides: 2. Germline CDR1 reads SGDLS; CDR2 reads YYNGEE. CDR3 length: 14 amino acids. The CDR3 reads CASSVGLDQETQYF. DNA for the CDR3: TGTGCCAGCAGCGTGGGACTAGATCAAGAGACCCAGTACTTC.

The chain employs TRBV13 and TRBJ2-1; 7 positions match TRBD2. The V gene end was trimmed by 5 bases and the J gene end by 2 bases; junction bases not matched to a gene: 9. There are 16 residues in the CDR3. CDR1 is PRHDT and CDR2 is FYEKMQ in the germline V gene (reference sequence). The CDR3 protein is CASSPPSGVAYNEQFF. DNA of the CDR3: TGTGCCAGCAGCCCCCCTAGCGGAGTGGCCTACAATGAGCAGTTCTTC.